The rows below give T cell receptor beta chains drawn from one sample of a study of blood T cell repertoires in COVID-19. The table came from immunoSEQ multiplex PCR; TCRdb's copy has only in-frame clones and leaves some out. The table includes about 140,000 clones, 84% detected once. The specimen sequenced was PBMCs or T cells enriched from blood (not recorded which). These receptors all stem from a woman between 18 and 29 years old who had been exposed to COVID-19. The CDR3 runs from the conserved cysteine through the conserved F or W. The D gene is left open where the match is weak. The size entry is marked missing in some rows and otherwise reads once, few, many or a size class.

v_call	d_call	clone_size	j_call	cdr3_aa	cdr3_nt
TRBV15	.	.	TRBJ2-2	CATSRGGETGELFF	TGTGCCACCAGCAGAGGGGGGGAGACCGGGGAGCTGTTTTTT
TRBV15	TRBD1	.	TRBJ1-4	CATSAKRDSPSVMFF	TGTGCCACCAGCGCCAAACGGGACAGTCCCTCGGTTATGTTTTTT
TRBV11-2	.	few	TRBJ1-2	CASSLVPGGVYGYTF	TGTGCCAGCAGCTTAGTCCCGGGGGGCGTCTATGGCTACACCTTC
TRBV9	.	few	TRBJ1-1	CASNTGGGGTEAFF	TGTGCCAGCAACACCGGCGGGGGCGGCACTGAAGCTTTCTTT
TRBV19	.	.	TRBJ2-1	CASGPGGTWPEQFF	TGTGCCAGTGGGCCTGGCGGGACGTGGCCTGAGCAGTTCTTC
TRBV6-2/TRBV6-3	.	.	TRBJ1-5	CASSTQGSNQPQHF	TGTGCCAGCAGTACCCAGGGGAGCAATCAGCCCCAGCATTTT
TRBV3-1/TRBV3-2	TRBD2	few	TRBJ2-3	CASSQGLAGSDTQYF	TGTGCCAGCAGCCAAGGCCTAGCGGGATCAGATACGCAGTATTTT
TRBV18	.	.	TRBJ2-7	CASSSAAAAYEQYF	TGTGCCAGCTCCTCTGCGGCGGCAGCCTACGAGCAGTACTTC
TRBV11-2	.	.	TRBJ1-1	CASSTGTLNTEAFF	TGTGCCAGCAGCACAGGGACACTGAACACTGAAGCTTTCTTT
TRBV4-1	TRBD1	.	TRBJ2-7	CASSQPGQSYEQYF	TGCGCCAGCAGCCAACCGGGACAGTCCTACGAGCAGTACTTC
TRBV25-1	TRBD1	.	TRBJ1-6	CASSASGQGHSPLHF	TGTGCCAGCAGTGCCTCCGGACAGGGGCATTCACCCCTCCACTTT
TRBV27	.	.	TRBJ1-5	CASSSLRNSNQPQHF	TGTGCCAGCAGTTCCTTGCGGAATAGCAATCAGCCCCAGCATTTT
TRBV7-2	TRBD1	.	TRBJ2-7	CASNRDRGSEQYF	TGTGCCAGCAACCGGGACAGGGGTAGCGAGCAGTACTTC
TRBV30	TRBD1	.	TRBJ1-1	CAWSPRTGRDTEAFF	TGTGCCTGGAGCCCAAGGACAGGGAGGGACACTGAAGCTTTCTTT
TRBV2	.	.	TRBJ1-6	CASSTGSRSPLHF	TGTGCCAGCAGCACAGGGAGCAGATCACCCCTCCACTTT
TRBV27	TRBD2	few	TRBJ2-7	CASSPRTRILDEQYF	TGTGCCAGCAGTCCCCGGACTAGAATTTTGGACGAGCAGTACTTC
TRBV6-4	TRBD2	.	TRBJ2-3	CASSDRAGSADTQYF	TGTGCCAGCAGTGATAGAGCGGGATCGGCAGATACGCAGTATTTT
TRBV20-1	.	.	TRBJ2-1	CSASRRERGDEQFF	TGCAGTGCTAGTCGTCGGGAGAGGGGCGATGAGCAGTTCTTC
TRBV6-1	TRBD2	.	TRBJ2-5	CASSERAGEQETQYF	TGTGCCAGCAGTGAACGAGCGGGGGAGCAAGAGACCCAGTACTTC
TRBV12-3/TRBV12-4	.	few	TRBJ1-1	CASSATENTEAFF	TGTGCCAGCAGTGCCACAGAGAACACTGAAGCTTTCTTT
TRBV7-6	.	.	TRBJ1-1	CASSLAHRDTEAFF	TGTGCCAGCAGCTTAGCGCACCGGGACACTGAAGCTTTCTTT
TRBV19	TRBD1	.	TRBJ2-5	CASSLRGGETQYF	TGTGCCAGTAGTTTACGAGGGGGCGAGACCCAGTACTTC
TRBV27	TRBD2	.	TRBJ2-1	CASSPIAGGLLEQFF	TGTGCCAGCAGCCCAATAGCGGGAGGCCTTTTGGAGCAGTTCTTC
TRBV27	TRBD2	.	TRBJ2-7	CASSFSGSSYEQYF	TGTGCCAGCAGTTTTAGCGGGAGCAGCTACGAGCAGTACTTC
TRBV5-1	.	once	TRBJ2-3	CASSLGLDSSTDTQYF	TGCGCCAGCAGCTTGGGTCTAGACTCTAGCACAGATACGCAGTATTTT
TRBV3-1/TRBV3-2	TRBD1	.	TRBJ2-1	CASSQDRGTGGYRYNEQFF	TGTGCCAGCAGCCAAGATCGGGGGACAGGGGGCTATCGGTACAATGAGCAGTTCTTC
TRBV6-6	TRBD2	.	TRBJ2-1	CASSPTGTSASYNEQFF	TGTGCCAGCAGTCCCACTGGGACTAGCGCATCCTACAATGAGCAGTTCTTC
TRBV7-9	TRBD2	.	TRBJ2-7	CASSPRLAGRYEQYF	TGTGCCAGCAGCCCAAGACTAGCGGGACGTTACGAGCAGTACTTC
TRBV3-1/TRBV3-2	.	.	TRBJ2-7	CASSQADSYEQYF	TGTGCCAGCAGCCAAGCAGATTCCTACGAGCAGTACTTC
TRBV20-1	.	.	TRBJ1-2	CSASPGYGYTF	TGCAGTGCTAGCCCAGGCTATGGCTACACCTTC
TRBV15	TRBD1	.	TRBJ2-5	CATSRDLRTGGEETQYF	TGTGCCACCAGCAGAGACCTTCGAACAGGGGGCGAGGAGACCCAGTACTTC
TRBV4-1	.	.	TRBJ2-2	CASSQYSGDTGELFF	TGCGCCAGCAGCCAGTACTCAGGGGACACCGGGGAGCTGTTTTTT
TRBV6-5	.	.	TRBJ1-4	CASSRGSNEKLFF	TGTGCCAGCAGCAGGGGTTCTAATGAAAAACTGTTTTTT
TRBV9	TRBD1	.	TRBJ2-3	CASSADRGPTHTQYF	TGTGCCAGCAGCGCGGACAGGGGCCCGACACATACGCAGTATTTT
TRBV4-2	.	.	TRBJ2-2	CASTDMGQNTGELFF	TGTGCCAGCACCGACATGGGTCAGAACACCGGGGAGCTGTTTTTT
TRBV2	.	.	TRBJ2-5	CASSDGSLGPQETQYF	TGTGCCAGCAGTGACGGGTCGTTGGGGCCCCAAGAGACCCAGTACTTC
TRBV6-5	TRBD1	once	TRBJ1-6	CASSYGTDHNSPLHF	TGTGCCAGCAGTTACGGGACAGATCATAATTCACCCCTCCACTTT
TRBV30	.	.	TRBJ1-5	CAWSWAGGNQPQHF	TGTGCCTGGAGCTGGGCAGGGGGCAATCAGCCCCAGCATTTT
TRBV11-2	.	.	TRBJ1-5	CASSTQGGSNQPQHF	TGTGCCAGCAGCACACAAGGGGGTAGCAATCAGCCCCAGCATTTT